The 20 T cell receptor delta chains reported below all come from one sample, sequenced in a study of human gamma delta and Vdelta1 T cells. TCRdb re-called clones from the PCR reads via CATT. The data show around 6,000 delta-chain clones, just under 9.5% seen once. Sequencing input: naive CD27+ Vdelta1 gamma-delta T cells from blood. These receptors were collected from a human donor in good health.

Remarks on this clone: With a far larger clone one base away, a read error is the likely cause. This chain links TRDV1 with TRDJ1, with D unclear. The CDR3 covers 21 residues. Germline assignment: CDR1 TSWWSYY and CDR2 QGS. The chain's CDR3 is CALGELEVPSHRRRTTDKLTF. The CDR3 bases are TGTGCTCTTGGGGAACTGGAAGTTCCCAGCCACAGACGCAGAACCACCGATAAACTCACCTTT.

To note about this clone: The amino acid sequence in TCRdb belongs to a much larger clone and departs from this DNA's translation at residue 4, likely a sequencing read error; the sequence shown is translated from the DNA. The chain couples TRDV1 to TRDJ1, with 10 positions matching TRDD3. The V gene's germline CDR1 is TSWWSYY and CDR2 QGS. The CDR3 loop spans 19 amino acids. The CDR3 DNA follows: TGTGCTCTTTGGGAACGAGGGAGGGCTGGGGGATATCGCACCGATAAACTCATCTTT. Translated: CALWERGRAGGYRTDKLIF.

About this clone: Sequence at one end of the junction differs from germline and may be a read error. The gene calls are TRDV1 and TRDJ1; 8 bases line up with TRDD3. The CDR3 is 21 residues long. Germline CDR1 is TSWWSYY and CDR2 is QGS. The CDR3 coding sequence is TGTGCTCGTGGGTCCTTGAGCCTGTTCCCCGCCCGTACTTGGGGATACCCTAAACTCATCTTT. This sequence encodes CARGSLSLFPARTWGYPKLIF.

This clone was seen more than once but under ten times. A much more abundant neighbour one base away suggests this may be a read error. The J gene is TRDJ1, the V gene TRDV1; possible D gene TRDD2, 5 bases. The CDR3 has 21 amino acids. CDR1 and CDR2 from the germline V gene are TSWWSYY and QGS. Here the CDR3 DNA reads TGTGCTCTTGGGGCACTAAAGGGCTCCTCTTTCCTTCTCCGAGCCACCGAAAAACTCATCTTT. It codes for CALGALKGSSFLLRATEKLIF.

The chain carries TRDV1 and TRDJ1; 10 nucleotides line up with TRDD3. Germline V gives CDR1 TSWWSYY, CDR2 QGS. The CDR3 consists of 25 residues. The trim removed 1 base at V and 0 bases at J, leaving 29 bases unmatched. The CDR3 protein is CALGEPPSTGGLIRNLHPYTDKLIF. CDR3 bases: TGTGCTCTTGGGGAACCCCCTAGTACTGGGGGATTAATCCGAAACTTACACCCGTACACCGATAAACTCATCTTT.

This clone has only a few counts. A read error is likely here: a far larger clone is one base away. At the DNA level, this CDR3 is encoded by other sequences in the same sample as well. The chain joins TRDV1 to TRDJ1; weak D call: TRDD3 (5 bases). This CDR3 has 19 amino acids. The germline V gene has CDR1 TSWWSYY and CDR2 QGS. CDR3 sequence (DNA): TGCGCTCTTGGGACTACTACAAGGGGGCACGGGGGTGGCACCGATAAACTCATCTTT. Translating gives CALGTTTRGHGGGTDKLIF.

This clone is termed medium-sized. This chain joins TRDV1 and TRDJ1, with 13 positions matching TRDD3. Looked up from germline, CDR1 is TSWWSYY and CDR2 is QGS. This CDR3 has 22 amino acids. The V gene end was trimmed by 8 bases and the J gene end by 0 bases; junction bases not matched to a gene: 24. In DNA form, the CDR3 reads TGTGCTCTTTTCGGGGTCAATTCCTACAGAGGGACTGGGGGATACGACACCGATAAACTCATCTTT. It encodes CALFGVNSYRGTGGYDTDKLIF.

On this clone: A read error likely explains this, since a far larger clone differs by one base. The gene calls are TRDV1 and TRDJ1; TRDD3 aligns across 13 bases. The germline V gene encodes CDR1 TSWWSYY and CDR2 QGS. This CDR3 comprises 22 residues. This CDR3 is CAIAFLPRYWGIRPGVADKPIF. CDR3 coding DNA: TGTGCTATAGCCTTCCTACCCCGATACTGGGGGATACGCCCGGGGGTCGCCGATAAACCCATCTTT.

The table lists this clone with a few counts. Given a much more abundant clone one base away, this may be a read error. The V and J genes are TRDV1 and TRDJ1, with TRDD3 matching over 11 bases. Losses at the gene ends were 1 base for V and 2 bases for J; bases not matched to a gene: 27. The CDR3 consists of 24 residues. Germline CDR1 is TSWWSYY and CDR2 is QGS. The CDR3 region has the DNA TGTGCTCTTGGGGAACAACCCCTATTTAGGCTGGGGGATACAAGGAAGGCGTGGACCGATAAACTCATCTTT. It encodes CALGEQPLFRLGDTRKAWTDKLIF.

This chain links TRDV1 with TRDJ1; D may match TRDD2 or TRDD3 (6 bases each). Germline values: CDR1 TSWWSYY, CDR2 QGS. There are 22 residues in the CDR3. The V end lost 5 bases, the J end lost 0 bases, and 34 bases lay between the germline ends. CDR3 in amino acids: CALGTLPHLWGAHQPNTDKLIF. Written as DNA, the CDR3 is TGTGCTCTTGGGACGCTTCCTCATTTATGGGGGGCTCATCAACCGAACACCGATAAACTCATCTTT.

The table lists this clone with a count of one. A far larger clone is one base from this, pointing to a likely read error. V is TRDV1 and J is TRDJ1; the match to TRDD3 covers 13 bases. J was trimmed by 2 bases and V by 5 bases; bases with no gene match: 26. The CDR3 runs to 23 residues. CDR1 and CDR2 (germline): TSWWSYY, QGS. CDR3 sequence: CALGKPIPKRGPTGGYATDKLIF. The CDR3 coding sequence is TGTGCTCTTGGGAAACCCATTCCCAAGCGGGGCCCGACTGGGGGATACGCAACCGATAAACTCATCTTT.

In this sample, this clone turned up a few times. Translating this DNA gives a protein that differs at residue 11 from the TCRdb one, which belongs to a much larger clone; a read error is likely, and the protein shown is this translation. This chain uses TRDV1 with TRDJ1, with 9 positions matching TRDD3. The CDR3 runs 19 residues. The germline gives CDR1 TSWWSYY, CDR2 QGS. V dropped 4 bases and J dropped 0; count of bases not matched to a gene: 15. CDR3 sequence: CALGVRKSWGMSYTDKLIF. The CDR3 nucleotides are TGTGCTCTTGGGGTCCGGAAATCCTGGGGGATGTCGTACACCGATAAACTCATCTTT.

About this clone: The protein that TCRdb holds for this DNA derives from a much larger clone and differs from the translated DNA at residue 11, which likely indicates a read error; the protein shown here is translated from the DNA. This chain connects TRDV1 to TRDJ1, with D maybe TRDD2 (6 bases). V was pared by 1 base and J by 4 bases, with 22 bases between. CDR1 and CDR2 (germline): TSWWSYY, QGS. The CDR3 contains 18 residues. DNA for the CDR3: TGTGCTCTTGGGGAACCCCGCGGGTCCTACAGTTCCCTCGATAAACTCATCTTT. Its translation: CALGEPRGSYSSLDKLIF.

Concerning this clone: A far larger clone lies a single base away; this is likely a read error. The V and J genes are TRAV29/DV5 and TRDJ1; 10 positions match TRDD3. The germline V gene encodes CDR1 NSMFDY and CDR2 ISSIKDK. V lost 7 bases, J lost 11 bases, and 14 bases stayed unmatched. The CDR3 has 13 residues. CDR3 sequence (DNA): TGTGCACCCCTATGGGGGATACACCGCGTGCTCATCTTT. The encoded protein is CAPLWGIHRVLIF.

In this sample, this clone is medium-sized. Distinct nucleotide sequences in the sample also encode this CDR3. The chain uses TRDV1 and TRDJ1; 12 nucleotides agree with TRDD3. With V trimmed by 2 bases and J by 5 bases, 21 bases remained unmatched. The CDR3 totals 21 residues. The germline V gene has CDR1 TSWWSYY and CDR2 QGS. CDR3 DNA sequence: TGTGCTCTTGGGGAATGGAGTGCTGGGGGATACGCGCTCACTAAAACGGATAAACTCATCTTT. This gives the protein CALGEWSAGGYALTKTDKLIF.

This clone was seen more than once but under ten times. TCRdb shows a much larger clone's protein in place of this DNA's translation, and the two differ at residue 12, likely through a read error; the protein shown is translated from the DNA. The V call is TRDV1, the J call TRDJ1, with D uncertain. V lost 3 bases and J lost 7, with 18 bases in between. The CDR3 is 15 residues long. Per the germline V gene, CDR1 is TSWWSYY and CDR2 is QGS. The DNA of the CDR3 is TGTGCTCTTGGGGAGAGCTTCGCACCACGCCGTAAACTCATCTTT. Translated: CALGESFAPRRKLIF.

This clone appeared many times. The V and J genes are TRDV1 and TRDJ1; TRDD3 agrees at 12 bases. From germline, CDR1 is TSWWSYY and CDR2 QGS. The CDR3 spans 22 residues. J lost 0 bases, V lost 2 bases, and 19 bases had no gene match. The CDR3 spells CALGESGMGWGIRSKNTDKLIF. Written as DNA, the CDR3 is TGTGCTCTTGGGGAATCAGGTATGGGCTGGGGGATACGCAGTAAAAACACCGATAAACTCATCTTT.

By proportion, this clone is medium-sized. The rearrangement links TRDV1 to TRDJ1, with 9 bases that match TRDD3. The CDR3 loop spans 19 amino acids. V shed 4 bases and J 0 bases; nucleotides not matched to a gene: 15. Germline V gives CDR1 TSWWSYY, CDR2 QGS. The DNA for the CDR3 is TGTGCTCTTGGGGCCCTTCCTCGTACTGGGGGAGTATACACCGATAAACTCATCTTT. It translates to CALGALPRTGGVYTDKLIF.

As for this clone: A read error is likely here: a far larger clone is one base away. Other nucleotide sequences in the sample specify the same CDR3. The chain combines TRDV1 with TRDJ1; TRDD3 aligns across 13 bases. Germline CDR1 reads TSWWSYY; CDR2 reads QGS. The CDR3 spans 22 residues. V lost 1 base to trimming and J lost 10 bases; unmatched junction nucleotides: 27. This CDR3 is CALGERPVRLPKFTGGYDRLIF. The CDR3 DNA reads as TGTGCTCTTGGGGAACGGCCCGTACGGCTCCCTAAATTTACTGGGGGATACGATCGACTCATCTTT.

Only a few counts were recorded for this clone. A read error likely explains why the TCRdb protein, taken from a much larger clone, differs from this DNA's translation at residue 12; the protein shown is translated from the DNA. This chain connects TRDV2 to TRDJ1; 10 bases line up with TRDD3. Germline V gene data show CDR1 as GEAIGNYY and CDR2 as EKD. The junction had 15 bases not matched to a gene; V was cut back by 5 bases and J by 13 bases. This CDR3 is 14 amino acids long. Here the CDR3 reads CACASTGGSIQHIF. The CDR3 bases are TGTGCCTGTGCCAGTACTGGGGGATCGATCCAACACATCTTT.